A single T cell receptor beta chain is shown here with its context. Germline V gene sequence: CDR1 LNHDA, CDR2 SQIVND (reference sequence). This CDR3 contains 13 residues. V lost 3 bases and J 6 bases, leaving 8 bases between the germline ends. The authors' processing: Amplification with reference gene primers provided the estimates of nucleated cell counts. Data came from immunoSEQ multiplex PCR; TCRdb stores just in-frame clones and leaves some out. The D gene and trimming were derived from the DNA, and the V and J assignments and clone size from that table. The repertoire includes around 36,000 clones, 83% of them detected once, and approximately 3.6% sits in the top ten. The data are from a study of blood T cell repertoires in COVID-19. Overall study: The origin of the acute and convalescent COVID-19 samples was the United States, Italy and Spain.

The clonotype originates from a man aged 45-60 years with acute or convalescent COVID-19. The chain recombines TRBV19 with TRBJ2-2; D not certain. The specimen sequenced was peripheral blood. The CDR3 DNA is TGTGCCAGTAGTATGGCTAGTCCCGGGGAGCTGTTTTTT. This translates into CASSMASPGELFF.